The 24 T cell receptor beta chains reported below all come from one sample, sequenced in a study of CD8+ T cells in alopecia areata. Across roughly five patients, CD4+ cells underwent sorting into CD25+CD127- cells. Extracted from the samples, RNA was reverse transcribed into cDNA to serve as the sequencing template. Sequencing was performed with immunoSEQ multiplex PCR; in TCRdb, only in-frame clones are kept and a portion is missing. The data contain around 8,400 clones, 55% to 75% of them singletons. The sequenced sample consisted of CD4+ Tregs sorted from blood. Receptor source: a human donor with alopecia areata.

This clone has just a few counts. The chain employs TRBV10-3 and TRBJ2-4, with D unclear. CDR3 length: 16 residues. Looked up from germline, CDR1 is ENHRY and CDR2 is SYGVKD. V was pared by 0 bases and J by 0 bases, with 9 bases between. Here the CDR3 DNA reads TGTGCCATCAGTGAGTCGATTATGCTAGCCAAAAACATTCAGTACTTC. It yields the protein CAISESIMLAKNIQYF.

Written as DNA, the CDR3 is TGTGCCAGCAGCTCAAACTATGGCTACACCTTC. The encoded protein is CASSSNYGYTF. The rearrangement joins TRBV7-9 to TRBJ1-2; D remains unclear. The CDR3 contains 11 residues. Germline V gene data show CDR1 as SEHNR and CDR2 as FQNEAQ (reference sequence). V lost 4 bases, J lost 2 bases, and 2 bases lay in between.

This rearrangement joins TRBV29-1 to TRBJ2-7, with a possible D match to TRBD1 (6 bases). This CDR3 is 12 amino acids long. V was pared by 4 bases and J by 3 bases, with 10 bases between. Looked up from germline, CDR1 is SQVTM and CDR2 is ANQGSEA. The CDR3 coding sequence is TGCAGCGTTGCTCAGGGGAACTACGAGCAGTACTTC. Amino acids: CSVAQGNYEQYF.

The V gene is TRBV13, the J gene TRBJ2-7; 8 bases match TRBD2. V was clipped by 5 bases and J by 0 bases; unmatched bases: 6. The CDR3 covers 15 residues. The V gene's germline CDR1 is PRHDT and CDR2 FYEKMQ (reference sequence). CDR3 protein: CASSQRLAHSYEQYF. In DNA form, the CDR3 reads TGTGCCAGCAGCCAAAGACTAGCGCACTCCTACGAGCAGTACTTC.

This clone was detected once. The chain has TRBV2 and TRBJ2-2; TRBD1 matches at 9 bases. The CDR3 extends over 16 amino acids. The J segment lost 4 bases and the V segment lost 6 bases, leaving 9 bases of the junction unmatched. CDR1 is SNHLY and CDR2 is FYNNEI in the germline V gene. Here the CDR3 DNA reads TGTGCCAGCAGGGCCGGGACAGGGCTTTTCACCGGGGAGCTGTTTTTT. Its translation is CASRAGTGLFTGELFF.

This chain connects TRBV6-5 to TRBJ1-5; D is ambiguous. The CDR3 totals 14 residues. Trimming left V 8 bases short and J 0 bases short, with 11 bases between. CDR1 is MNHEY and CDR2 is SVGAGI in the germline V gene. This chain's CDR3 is CASGRSYSNQPQHF. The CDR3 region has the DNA TGTGCCAGCGGACGGAGTTATAGCAATCAGCCCCAGCATTTT.

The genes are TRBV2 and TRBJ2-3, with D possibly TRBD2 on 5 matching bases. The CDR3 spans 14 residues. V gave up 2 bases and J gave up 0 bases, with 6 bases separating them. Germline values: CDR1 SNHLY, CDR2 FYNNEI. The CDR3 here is CASSERGSTDTQYF. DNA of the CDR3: TGTGCCAGCAGTGAAAGAGGGAGCACAGATACGCAGTATTTT. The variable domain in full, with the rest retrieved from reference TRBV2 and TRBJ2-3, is EPEVTQTPSHQVTQMGQEVILRCVPISNHLYFYWYRQILGQKVEFLVSFYNNEISEKSEIFDDQFSVERPDGSNFTLKIRSTKLEDSAMYFCASSERGSTDTQYFGPGTRLTVL.

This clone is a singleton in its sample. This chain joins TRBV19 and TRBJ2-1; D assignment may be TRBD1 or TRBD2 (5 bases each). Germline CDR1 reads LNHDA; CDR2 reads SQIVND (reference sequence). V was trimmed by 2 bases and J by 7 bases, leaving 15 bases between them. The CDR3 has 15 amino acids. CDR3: CASSIHRGPGNEQFF. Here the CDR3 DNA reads TGTGCCAGTAGTATACATCGGGGCCCCGGGAATGAGCAGTTCTTC.

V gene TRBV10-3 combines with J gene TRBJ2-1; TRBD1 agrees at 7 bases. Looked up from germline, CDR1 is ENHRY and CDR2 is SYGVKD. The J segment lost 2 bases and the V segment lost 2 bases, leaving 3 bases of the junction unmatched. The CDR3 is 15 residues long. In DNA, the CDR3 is TGTGCCATCAGTGAGGGGCAGGGGGCCTACAATGAGCAGTTCTTC. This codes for CAISEGQGAYNEQFF.

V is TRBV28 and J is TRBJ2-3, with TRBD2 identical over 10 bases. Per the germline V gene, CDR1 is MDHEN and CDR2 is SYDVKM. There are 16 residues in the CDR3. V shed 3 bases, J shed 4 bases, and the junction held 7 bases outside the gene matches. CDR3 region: CASSLVAGGWADTQYF. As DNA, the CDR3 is TGTGCCAGCAGTTTGGTAGCGGGAGGATGGGCAGATACGCAGTATTTT.

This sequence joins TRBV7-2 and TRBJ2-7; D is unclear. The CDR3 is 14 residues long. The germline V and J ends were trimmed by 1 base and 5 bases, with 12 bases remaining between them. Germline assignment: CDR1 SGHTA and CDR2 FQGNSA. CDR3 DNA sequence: TGTGCCAGCAGCTTAGGGGTGACGGGCCACGAGCAGTACTTC. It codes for CASSLGVTGHEQYF.

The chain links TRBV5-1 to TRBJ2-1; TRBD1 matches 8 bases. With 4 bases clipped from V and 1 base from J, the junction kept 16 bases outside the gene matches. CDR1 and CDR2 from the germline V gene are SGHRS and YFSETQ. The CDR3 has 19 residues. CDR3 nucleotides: TGCGCCAGCAGCCTACTCCGGACAGGGATGATAGTGTCCTACAATGAGCAGTTCTTC. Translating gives CASSLLRTGMIVSYNEQFF.

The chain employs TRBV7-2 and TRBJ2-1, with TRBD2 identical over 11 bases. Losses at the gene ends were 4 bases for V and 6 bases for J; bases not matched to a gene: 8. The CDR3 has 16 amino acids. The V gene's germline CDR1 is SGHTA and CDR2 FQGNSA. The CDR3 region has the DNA TGTGCCAGCAGCTCCTTAGCGGGGGGGCTTCTCAATGAGCAGTTCTTC. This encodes CASSSLAGGLLNEQFF.

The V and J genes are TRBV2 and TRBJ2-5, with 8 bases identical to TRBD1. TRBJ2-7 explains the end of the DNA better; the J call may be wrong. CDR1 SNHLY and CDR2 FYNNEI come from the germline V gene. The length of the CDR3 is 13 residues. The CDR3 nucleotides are TGTGCCAGCACCCCGGACAGGGTTTACGAGCAGTACTTC. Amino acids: CASTPDRVYEQYF.

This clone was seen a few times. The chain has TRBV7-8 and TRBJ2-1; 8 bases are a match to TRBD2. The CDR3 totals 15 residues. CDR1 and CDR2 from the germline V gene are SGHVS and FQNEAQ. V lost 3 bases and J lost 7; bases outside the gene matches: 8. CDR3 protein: CASSFYTGTSNEQFF. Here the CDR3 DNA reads TGTGCCAGCAGCTTTTACACCGGGACTAGTAATGAGCAGTTCTTC.

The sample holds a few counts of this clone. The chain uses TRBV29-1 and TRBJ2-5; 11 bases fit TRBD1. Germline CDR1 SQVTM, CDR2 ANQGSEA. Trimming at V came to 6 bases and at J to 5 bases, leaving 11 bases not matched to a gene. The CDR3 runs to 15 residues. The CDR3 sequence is CSVGRTGGAGETQYF. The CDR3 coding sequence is TGCAGCGTCGGCAGGACAGGGGGCGCCGGGGAGACCCAGTACTTC.

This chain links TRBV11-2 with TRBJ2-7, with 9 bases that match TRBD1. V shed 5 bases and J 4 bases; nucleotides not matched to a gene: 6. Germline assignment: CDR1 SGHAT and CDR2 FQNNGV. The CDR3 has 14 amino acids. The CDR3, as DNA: TGTGCCAGCAGCCACGGACAGGGGTTGTACGAGCAGTACTTC. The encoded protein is CASSHGQGLYEQYF. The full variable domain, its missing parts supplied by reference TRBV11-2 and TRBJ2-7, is EAGVAQSPRYKIIEKRQSVAFWCNPISGHATLYWYQQILGQGPKLLIQFQNNGVVDDSQLPKDRFSAERLKGVDSTLKIQPAKLEDSAVYLCASSHGQGLYEQYFGPGTRLTVT.

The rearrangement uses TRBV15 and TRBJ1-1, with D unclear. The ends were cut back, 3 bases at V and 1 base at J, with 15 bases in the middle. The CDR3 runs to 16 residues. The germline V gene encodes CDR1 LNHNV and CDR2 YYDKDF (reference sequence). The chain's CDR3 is CATSRATGSWNTEAFF. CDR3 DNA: TGTGCCACCAGCAGGGCTACTGGCAGTTGGAACACTGAAGCTTTCTTT.

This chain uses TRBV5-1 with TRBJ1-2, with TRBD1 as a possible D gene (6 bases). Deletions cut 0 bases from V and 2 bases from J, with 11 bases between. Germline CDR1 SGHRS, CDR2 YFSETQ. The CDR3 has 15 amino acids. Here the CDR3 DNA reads TGCGCCAGCAGCTTGGCCGGGGGGCGCAACTATGGCTACACCTTC. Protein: CASSLAGGRNYGYTF.

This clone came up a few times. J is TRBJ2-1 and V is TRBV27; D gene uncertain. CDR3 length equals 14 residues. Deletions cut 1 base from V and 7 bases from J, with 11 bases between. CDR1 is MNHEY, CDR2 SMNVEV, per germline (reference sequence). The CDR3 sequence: CASSLFVALNEQFF. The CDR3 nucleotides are TGTGCCAGCAGTTTATTTGTGGCCCTTAATGAGCAGTTCTTC.

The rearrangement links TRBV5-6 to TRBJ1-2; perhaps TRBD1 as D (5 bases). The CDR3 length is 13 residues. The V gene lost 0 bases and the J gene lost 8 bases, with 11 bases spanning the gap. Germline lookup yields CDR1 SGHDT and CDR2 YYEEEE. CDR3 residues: CASSLVGERGYTF. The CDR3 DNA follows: TGTGCCAGCAGCTTGGTGGGGGAAAGAGGCTACACCTTC.

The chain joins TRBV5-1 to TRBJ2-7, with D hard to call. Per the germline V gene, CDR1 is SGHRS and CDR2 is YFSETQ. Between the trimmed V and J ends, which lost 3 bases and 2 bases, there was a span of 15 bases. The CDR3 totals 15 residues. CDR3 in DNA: TGCGCCAGCAGCTCCTACACCCACGCGACCTACGAGCAGTACTTC. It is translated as CASSSYTHATYEQYF.

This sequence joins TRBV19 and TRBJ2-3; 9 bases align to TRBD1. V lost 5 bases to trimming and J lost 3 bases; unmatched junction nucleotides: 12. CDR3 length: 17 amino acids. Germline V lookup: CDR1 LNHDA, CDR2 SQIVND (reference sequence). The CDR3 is CASSSFLKTGGTDTQYF. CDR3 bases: TGTGCCAGTAGTTCCTTCCTAAAGACAGGGGGAACAGATACGCAGTATTTT.

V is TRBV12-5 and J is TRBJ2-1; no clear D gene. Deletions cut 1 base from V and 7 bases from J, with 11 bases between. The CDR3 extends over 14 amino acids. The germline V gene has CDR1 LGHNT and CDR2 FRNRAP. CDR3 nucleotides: TGTGCTAGTGGTTTGGGGTCTTTTTCAAATGAGCAGTTCTTC. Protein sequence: CASGLGSFSNEQFF. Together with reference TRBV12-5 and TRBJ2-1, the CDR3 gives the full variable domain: DARVTQTPRHKVTEMGQEVTMRCQPILGHNTVFWYRQTMMQGLELLAYFRNRAPLDDSGMPKDRFSAEMPDATLATLKIQPSEPRDSAVYFCASGLGSFSNEQFFGPGTRLTVL.